This TCR beta chain came from a study of shared T cell receptors in the human thymus. This clone was seen only a few times. The method was immunoSEQ multiplex PCR; TCRdb's version includes in-frame clones alone and lacks a portion of them. In the table there are more than 550,000 clones, around 87% of which are singletons. These data were also reused for a study on human thymus T cells. That work contributes: Donors were healthy Finnish infants having corrective surgery for congenital heart defects. Highly overlapping thymic repertoires in unrelated individuals were reported by related research.

Material for sequencing was thymocytes. The clonotype comes from a boy under two years old with a congenital heart defect.

The CDR3 sequence is CASSHRIGREDSGANVLTF. In nucleotides, the CDR3 is TGTGCCAGCAGCCACCGCATTGGCAGGGAAGACTCTGGGGCCAACGTCCTGACTTTC. V is TRBV4-2 and J is TRBJ2-6, with D tentatively TRBD1 (5 bases). Germline CDR1 reads LGHNA; CDR2 reads YNFKEQ. V lost 3 bases and J 0 bases, leaving 18 bases between the germline ends. The CDR3 has 19 residues.